The clone carrying this T cell receptor (beta chain) was detected only a few times. Antigen: not known. Germline V gene lookup returns CDR1 SGHRS and CDR2 YFSETQ. The CDR3 totals 17 residues. V was pared by 4 bases and J by 0 bases, with 17 bases between. This sample was included in a study of human T cells and chemical hapten exposure. At the level of the study: Diphenylcyclopropenone was administered weekly to the scalp of patients throughout the roughly 22-week study. Points from the study as a whole: Expanded TCR counts at PT1 went up together with patch test score, a positive correlation.

Sample time point: patch test 2, 6 weeks after DPC sensitization. Treatment noted: therapeutic diphenylcyclopropenone sensitization with weekly scalp DPC. Each cDNA molecule in the library carried unique molecular identifiers. TCRdb fed the RACE reads into MiXCR, producing one record per CDR3 protein. Among 85,000 to 100,000 distinct CDR3 sequences, about 10% were seen once, and the ten largest hold roughly 2.2%. The sequence came from a man aged 35 to 55 with alopecia areata. Some clones in this sample may be carry-over from other donors' samples. The material was whole blood, obtained in connection with sensitization to the hapten diphenylcyclopropenone (DPC). The chain is built from TRBV5-1 and TRBJ2-1; D is unclear. The CDR3 DNA reads as TGCGCCAGCAGCAGATCCCTGCTGGCGAGCTCCTACAATGAGCAGTTCTTC. This codes for CASSRSLLASSYNEQFF.